This T cell receptor (beta chain) was recorded in a study of T cell repertoires in cytomegalovirus infection. This clonotype came up many times. Its antigen is as yet unknown. Using its own MiXCR run on the reads, TCRdb lists one record per CDR3 protein. The sample lists fewer than 1,000,000 distinct CDR3 sequences, roughly 30% occurring once. Germline assignment: CDR1 LNHDA and CDR2 SQIVND (reference sequence). The CDR3 contains 12 residues. Trimming removed 4 bases from V and 2 bases from J, with 5 bases in between. The source is a human donor in good health (CMV status not recorded). Some clones in this sample may be carry-over from other donors' samples. The chain couples TRBV19 to TRBJ1-1; D gene unclear. This specimen was cultured CD8+ T cells from PBMCs, taken from culture after CMV antigen stimulation. The DNA of the CDR3 is TGTGCCAGTAGTAGAATTAACACTGAAGCTTTCTTT. Translation gives CASSRINTEAFF.